Listed here are 30 T cell receptor beta chains from one sample, sequenced in a study of CD8 T cells in Susac syndrome (dated by TCRdb to the late 2010s). The receptor library was made with the immunoSEQ multiplex PCR assay. RNA was extracted using the RNeasy kit, and roughly 0.5 to 1 microgram was reverse transcribed with random hexamers. The public reads were reprocessed in TCRdb via fastp at Q25 and MiXCR, keeping in-frame beta chains. For every CDR3 protein sequence, its rows merge into one entry that carries the most common genes and DNA. The sample table contains about 80,000 distinct CDR3 sequences; only one count was recorded for around 90% of them. Approximately 0.46% of the sample comes from the top ten. The sequencing sample was made of CD8+ T cells from PBMCs. The receptors come from a human donor with multiple sclerosis.

The chain's CDR3 is CASSVGGPRAPLHF. DNA of the CDR3: TGTGCCAGCAGCGTAGGCGGGCCGCGGGCACCCCTCCACTTT. V and J are TRBV9 and TRBJ1-6; D gene ambiguous. Germline V gives CDR1 SGDLS, CDR2 YYNGEE. CDR3 length equals 14 residues. The germline V and J ends were trimmed by 0 bases and 11 bases, with 12 bases remaining between them.

J is TRBJ1-2 and V is TRBV19; TRBD1 aligns across 8 bases. With 6 bases clipped from V and 8 bases from J, the junction kept 8 bases outside the gene matches. The CDR3 length is 13 residues. Germline lookup yields CDR1 LNHDA and CDR2 SQIVND (reference sequence). The CDR3 DNA is TGTGCCAGTAGCCCGGACAGGGCCGGGGGCTACACCTTC. It encodes CASSPDRAGGYTF.

The CDR3 DNA reads as TGTGCCAGCTACCAGTTGGTAGGCGATACGCAGTATTTT. This gives the protein CASYQLVGDTQYF. The gene calls are TRBV7-9 and TRBJ2-3; D is ambiguous. The CDR3 loop spans 13 amino acids. V lost 8 bases and J lost 6, with 15 bases in between. Germline CDR1 is SEHNR and CDR2 is FQNEAQ (reference sequence).

The CDR3: CASSLIAGQVPLVDTQYF. DNA of the CDR3: TGTGCCAGCAGCTTAATCGCCGGACAGGTCCCCCTAGTAGATACGCAGTATTTT. V usage is TRBV7-9 and J usage is TRBJ2-3; 7 positions agree with TRBD1. Trimming took 2 bases from V and 5 from J; bases not matched to a gene: 16. The germline V gene has CDR1 SEHNR and CDR2 FQNEAQ (reference sequence). This CDR3 spans 18 amino acids.

The rearrangement links TRBV4-3 to TRBJ2-7; D possibly corresponds to TRBD1 (6 bases). Trimming took 3 bases from V and 0 from J, leaving 12 bases between them. The CDR3 extends over 15 amino acids. Germline V gene sequence: CDR1 LGHNA, CDR2 YSLEER. The CDR3 loop reads CASSQSTGSSYEQYF. The CDR3 nucleotides read TGCGCCAGCAGCCAGTCGACAGGCAGCTCCTACGAGCAGTACTTC.

This clonotype was recorded only once. The chain uses TRBV30 and TRBJ2-2; D gene uncertain. The CDR3 loop spans 13 amino acids. The V end was cut by 4 bases, the J end by 0 bases, with 6 bases between. Germline V lookup: CDR1 GTSNPN, CDR2 SVGIG (reference sequence). The CDR3 DNA follows: TGTGCCTGGACCTATACGAACACCGGGGAGCTGTTTTTT. Residues: CAWTYTNTGELFF.

The chain combines TRBV27 with TRBJ2-1, with 7 bases lining up with TRBD2. Losses at the gene ends were 8 bases for V and 5 bases for J; bases not matched to a gene: 3. The germline gives CDR1 MNHEY, CDR2 SMNVEV (reference sequence). The CDR3 has 12 residues. DNA for the CDR3: TGTGCCAGCCGACTAGCCCACAATGAGCAGTTCTTC. The encoded protein is CASRLAHNEQFF.

This chain uses TRBV12-3 or TRBV12-4 with TRBJ1-1; tentatively, D is TRBD1 (5 bases). V was trimmed by 5 bases and J by 2 bases, leaving 9 bases between them. The CDR3 loop spans 13 amino acids. CDR3 in amino acids: CASSAGPNTEAFF. In DNA form, the CDR3 reads TGTGCCAGCAGTGCAGGGCCTAACACTGAAGCTTTCTTT.

The rearrangement joins TRBV5-4 to TRBJ2-7; D possibly corresponds to TRBD2 (5 bases). The ends were cut back, 3 bases at V and 0 bases at J, with 10 bases in the middle. Germline assignment: CDR1 SGHNT and CDR2 YYREEE (reference sequence). This CDR3 is built from 14 residues. The CDR3 nucleotides read TGTGCCAGCAGCTGGACTGGGAGCTCCTACGAGCAGTACTTC. This codes for CASSWTGSSYEQYF. The whole variable domain, remainder taken from reference TRBV5-4 and TRBJ2-7, is ETGVTQSPTHLIKTRGQQVTLRCSSQSGHNTVSWYQQALGQGPQFIFQYYREEENGRGNFPPRFSGLQFPNYSSELNVNALELDDSALYLCASSWTGSSYEQYFGPGTRLTVT.

The rearrangement joins TRBV9 to TRBJ2-7, with D possibly being TRBD2 (7 bases). The CDR3 sequence is 16 residues long. Per the germline V gene, CDR1 is SGDLS and CDR2 is YYNGEE. Trimming took off 2 bases at V and 3 bases at J, with 18 bases between the two ends. The CDR3 loop reads CASSVGGAGTHYEQYF. The CDR3, as DNA: TGTGCCAGCAGCGTGGGGGGGGCAGGGACCCACTACGAGCAGTACTTC.

This chain connects TRBV20-1 to TRBJ1-5, with no clear D. V lost 3 bases to trimming and J lost 4 bases, with 16 bases between them. CDR3 length equals 15 residues. Per germline, CDR1 DFQATT and CDR2 SNEGSKA (reference sequence). The CDR3 DNA follows: TGCAGTGCTAGCGAGGACCGGGTAGTAAATCAGCCCCAGCATTTT. It translates to CSASEDRVVNQPQHF.

This clonotype was detected once. V is TRBV12-3 or TRBV12-4 and J is TRBJ1-1; a weak D match, TRBD1 (5 bases). The CDR3 covers 16 residues. With 2 bases removed from V and 0 bases from J, the gap between germline ends came to 13 bases. The CDR3 loop reads CASSLTRQGLNTEAFF. In DNA form, the CDR3 reads TGTGCCAGCAGTTTAACCCGGCAGGGCCTGAACACTGAAGCTTTCTTT.

The J gene is TRBJ2-1, the V gene TRBV6-2 or TRBV6-3; D uncertain. CDR3 length: 12 residues. Germline values: CDR1 MNHEY, CDR2 SVGEGT. The V and J ends lost 4 bases and 11 bases respectively, with 12 bases between them. DNA for the CDR3: TGTGCCAGCAGTTTCTCATTTGGTAAGCAGTTCTTC. Protein sequence: CASSFSFGKQFF.

The chain links TRBV9 to TRBJ2-7; 9 bases are a match to TRBD2. Per the germline V gene, CDR1 is SGDLS and CDR2 is YYNGEE. The CDR3 sequence is 15 residues long. V trimming: 0 bases; J trimming: 2 bases; junction bases outside the gene matches: 3. The CDR3 bases are TGTGCCAGCAGCGTAGGTAGCGGGAGTGCCTACGAGCAGTACTTC. It specifies CASSVGSGSAYEQYF.

The chain is built from TRBV5-4 and TRBJ2-7; D not certain. CDR1 and CDR2 (germline): SGHNT, YYREEE (reference sequence). Trimming shortened V by 4 bases and J by 2 bases, and 10 bases separated the two germline ends. The CDR3 has 13 residues. CDR3 bases: TGTGCCAGCAGCAGTTCTAATACCTACGAGCAGTACTTC. This codes for CASSSSNTYEQYF.

This chain links TRBV6-2 or TRBV6-3 with TRBJ2-7, with a weak D call TRBD2 (5 bases). Trimming took 0 bases from V and 6 from J, leaving 18 bases between them. Per germline, CDR1 MNHEY and CDR2 SVGEGT. CDR3 length: 16 amino acids. Here the CDR3 reads CASSYSPPRGNGEQYF. The CDR3 DNA follows: TGTGCCAGCAGTTACTCGCCCCCCCGGGGAAACGGCGAGCAGTACTTC.

The CDR3, as DNA: TGTGCCTCAAGGGCGCCAGACAGACTACTTGAGCAGTACTTC. Translation: CASRAPDRLLEQYF. V and J are TRBV30 and TRBJ2-7; D might be TRBD1 or TRBD2, each matching 5 bases. The germline V gene encodes CDR1 GTSNPN and CDR2 SVGIG (reference sequence). V was clipped by 7 bases and J by 7 bases, with 23 bases between them. The CDR3 has 14 residues.

The chain carries TRBV29-1 and TRBJ2-1; 7 bases are a match to TRBD2. CDR3 length: 14 residues. V gave up 0 bases and J gave up 3 bases; unmatched junction bases: 2. Germline lookup yields CDR1 SQVTM and CDR2 ANQGSEA. The CDR3 DNA is TGCAGCGTTGAAGAGCGGGGGAGCTACAATGAGCAGTTCTTC. Its translation: CSVEERGSYNEQFF.

This clonotype turned up a few times. The chain is built from TRBV28 and TRBJ2-7; perhaps D is TRBD1 or TRBD2 (7 bases each). The V end was cut by 7 bases, the J end by 2 bases, with 12 bases between. This CDR3 spans 13 amino acids. Germline loops: CDR1 MDHEN, CDR2 SYDVKM. CDR3 DNA sequence: TGTGCCAGCAACCAGGGGGGGCCCTACGAGCAGTACTTC. The encoded protein is CASNQGGPYEQYF.

The chain uses TRBV5-1 and TRBJ1-1; D is undetermined. Germline assignment: CDR1 SGHRS and CDR2 YFSETQ. This CDR3 spans 12 amino acids. V was cut by 0 bases and J by 7 bases, with 7 bases left in between. For the CDR3, the DNA is TGCGCCAGCAGCTTGGTTCCGGGTGAAGCTTTCTTT. It codes for CASSLVPGEAFF.

The gene calls are TRBV12-3 or TRBV12-4 and TRBJ2-3; no definite D call. Trimming took off 5 bases at V and 7 bases at J, with 16 bases between the two ends. This CDR3 has 14 residues. The CDR3 loop reads CASSLRLGANTQYF. The CDR3 DNA follows: TGTGCCAGCAGTCTGCGGCTCGGAGCTAATACGCAGTATTTT.

This chain connects TRBV28 to TRBJ1-1; the D gene is possibly TRBD1 (5 bases). V lost 4 bases and J lost 2, with 20 bases in between. CDR1 is MDHEN, CDR2 SYDVKM, per germline. The CDR3 is 17 amino acids. CDR3 region: CASSSTVQTGQNTEAFF. DNA of the CDR3: TGTGCCAGCAGTTCGACAGTCCAAACGGGCCAAAACACTGAAGCTTTCTTT. Filled out from reference TRBV28 and TRBJ1-1, the complete variable domain reads DVKVTQSSRYLVKRTGEKVFLECVQDMDHENMFWYRQDPGLGLRLIYFSYDVKMKEKGDIPEGYSVSREKKERFSLILESASTNQTSMYLCASSSTVQTGQNTEAFFGQGTRLTVV.

V usage is TRBV25-1 and J usage is TRBJ2-7; no firm D call. Germline loops: CDR1 MGHDK, CDR2 SYGVNS. This CDR3 has 11 residues. Trimming shortened V by 8 bases and J by 6 bases, and 11 bases separated the two germline ends. Written as DNA, the CDR3 is TGTGCCAGCGGAGACCCTCCCGAGCAGTACTTC. Encoded protein: CASGDPPEQYF.

The chain has TRBV6-7 and TRBJ2-1; 7 bases map to TRBD2. TRBV6-7 belongs to the ORF category, with a function that is uncertain. V lost 8 bases to trimming and J lost 12 bases; unmatched junction nucleotides: 13. The CDR3 has 13 residues. DNA of the CDR3: TGTGCCAGCGGAACCAAGCGGGGAAGTGGGCAGTTCTTC. It is translated as CASGTKRGSGQFF.

V is TRBV20-1 and J is TRBJ1-1; TRBD1 matches 8 bases. CDR3 length: 15 amino acids. CDR1 and CDR2 (germline): DFQATT, SNEGSKA (reference sequence). Trimming cost V 0 bases and J 1 base; bases outside gene matches: 4. The CDR3 protein is CSARDRTGPNTEAFF. Written as DNA, the CDR3 is TGCAGTGCTAGAGATCGGACAGGGCCGAACACTGAAGCTTTCTTT.

The J gene is TRBJ2-3, the V gene TRBV7-9; D is unresolved. Trimming cost V 6 bases and J 2 bases, with 21 bases left between them. Germline loops: CDR1 SEHNR, CDR2 FQNEAQ (reference sequence). The CDR3 sequence is 17 residues long. This chain's CDR3 is CASRRLPRLSITDTQYF. CDR3 coding DNA: TGTGCCAGCAGGCGCCTCCCGCGGCTTTCAATCACAGATACGCAGTATTTT.

The chain carries TRBV4-3 and TRBJ2-5, with D perhaps TRBD2 (5 bases). This CDR3 is 15 amino acids long. Germline V gives CDR1 LGHNA, CDR2 YSLEER. Between the trimmed V and J ends, which lost 2 bases and 4 bases, there was a span of 14 bases. CDR3 protein: CASSQTSLEGETQYF. The DNA of the CDR3 is TGCGCCAGCAGCCAAACTTCTCTAGAGGGAGAGACCCAGTACTTC.

V and J are TRBV19 and TRBJ1-5; D gene uncertain. The CDR3 loop spans 18 amino acids. Germline loops: CDR1 LNHDA, CDR2 SQIVND (reference sequence). V was shortened by 1 base and J by 5 bases, with 21 bases between the two germline ends. This CDR3 reads CASSIGISLGGPDQPQHF. DNA of the CDR3: TGTGCCAGTAGTATAGGAATCTCCTTGGGAGGCCCCGATCAGCCCCAGCATTTT.

This chain joins TRBV19 and TRBJ2-4, with a tentative D call TRBD2 (5 bases). Trimming pared 10 bases from V and 1 base from J, leaving 11 bases between. Germline V gene sequence: CDR1 LNHDA, CDR2 SQIVND (reference sequence). The length of the CDR3 is 13 residues. CDR3 sequence (DNA): TGTGCCACTAGCTTGGGGGCCAAAAACATTCAGTACTTC. This codes for CATSLGAKNIQYF.

V usage is TRBV7-6 and J usage is TRBJ2-7, with D perhaps assigned TRBD1 or TRBD2 (5 bases each). The V gene's germline CDR1 is SGHVS and CDR2 FNYEAQ. V shed 5 bases and J shed 2 bases, with 13 bases lying between them. CDR3 length: 14 amino acids. CDR3 nucleotide sequence: TGTGCCAGCAGCCCCAGGGAGACGACCTACGAGCAGTACTTC. It codes for CASSPRETTYEQYF. Drawing the rest from reference TRBV7-6 and TRBJ2-7, the complete variable domain is GAGVSQSPRYKVTKRGQDVALRCDPISGHVSLYWYRQALGQGPEFLTYFNYEAQQDKSGLPNDRFSAERPEGSISTLTIQRTEQRDSAMYRCASSPRETTYEQYFGPGTRLTVT.